A selection of T cell receptor beta chains follows, all from one sample in a study of blood T cell repertoires in COVID-19. Some clones are missing from TCRdb's copy, which holds only in-frame ones; the method was immunoSEQ multiplex PCR. In the table there are 150,000 to 200,000 clones, approximately 82% of which are singletons. The sequencing input was PBMCs or T cells enriched from blood (not recorded which). These receptors came from a woman aged 60-70 years with acute COVID-19. CDR3s include the opening cysteine and the closing phenylalanine or tryptophan. Fields, in order: clone size, J gene, CDR3 length, D gene, V gene, CDR3 protein, CDR3 DNA. The D gene is left open where the match is weak. A clone size is listed for some rows: how often the clone was seen (once, few, many), or a class if it is expanded.

>many|TRBJ2-7|18|TRBD1|TRBV10-3
CAITPTGTSGTVIYEQYF
TGTGCCATCACTCCAACCGGAACGTCCGGGACAGTGATCTACGAGCAGTACTTC
>few|TRBJ1-2|13|TRBD1|TRBV4-2
CASSRTGVQGYTF
TGTGCCAGCAGCCGGACAGGGGTACAGGGCTACACCTTC
>.|TRBJ1-5|16|.|TRBV4-1
CASSQSGTTSNQPQHF
TGCGCCAGCAGCCAGTCCGGGACAACAAGCAATCAGCCCCAGCATTTT
>few|TRBJ1-2|13|.|TRBV5-4
CASSLVEGHGYTF
TGTGCCAGCAGCTTGGTGGAGGGGCATGGCTACACCTTC
>.|TRBJ1-1|13|.|TRBV2
CASTREGETEAFF
TGTGCCAGCACCAGGGAGGGAGAGACTGAAGCTTTCTTT
>.|TRBJ1-4|13|TRBD1|TRBV5-1
CASSGQSNEKLFF
TGCGCCAGCTCGGGACAGAGTAATGAAAAACTGTTTTTT
>.|TRBJ2-1|11|.|TRBV10-3
CAIQGRAEQFF
TGTGCCATACAGGGTCGGGCTGAGCAGTTCTTC
>.|TRBJ2-6|14|.|TRBV5-6
CASSRLAGANVLTF
TGTGCCAGCAGCCGACTAGCTGGGGCCAACGTCCTGACTTTC
>once|TRBJ1-1|14|.|TRBV14
CASSQDRGRAEAFF
TGTGCCAGCAGCCAAGATAGGGGGAGAGCTGAAGCTTTCTTT
>.|TRBJ1-5|14|TRBD1|TRBV19
CASSDRGSNQPQHF
TGTGCCAGTAGTGACAGGGGAAGCAATCAGCCCCAGCATTTT
>once|TRBJ1-1|15|.|TRBV28
CASSLTAPMNTEAFF
TGTGCCAGCAGTCTAACTGCTCCCATGAACACTGAAGCTTTCTTT
>few|TRBJ1-2|13|.|TRBV7-2
CASSLKGGPGYTF
TGTGCCAGCAGCTTAAAAGGAGGGCCTGGCTACACCTTC
>.|TRBJ1-4|16|.|TRBV7-2
CASSLGAAGRGEKLFF
TGTGCCAGCAGCTTAGGCGCGGCAGGGCGGGGTGAAAAACTGTTTTTT
>.|TRBJ2-1|17|TRBD1|TRBV23-1
CASSQPPRQGIGGEQFF
TGCGCCAGCAGTCAACCTCCGAGACAGGGTATAGGGGGTGAGCAGTTCTTC
>.|TRBJ1-1|16|.|TRBV19
CASSISFGQLNTEAFF
TGTGCCAGTAGTATCTCGTTCGGACAGCTAAACACTGAAGCTTTCTTT
>.|TRBJ1-1|14|TRBD1|TRBV7-9
CASSLAPDRGEAFF
TGTGCCAGCAGCTTAGCCCCGGACAGGGGTGAAGCTTTCTTT
>.|TRBJ2-7|15|TRBD1|TRBV10-3
CAISDDRGKIYEQYF
TGTGCCATCAGTGACGACAGGGGGAAGATCTACGAGCAGTACTTC
>.|TRBJ1-6|16|.|TRBV5-1
CASSRRIASDNSPLHF
TGCGCCAGCAGCCGACGGATAGCTTCCGATAATTCACCCCTCCACTTT
>.|TRBJ1-2|17|.|TRBV4-3
CASSQVQAGQGGYGYTF
TGCGCCAGCAGCCAAGTTCAAGCCGGGCAGGGAGGTTATGGCTACACCTTC
>.|TRBJ1-5|15|TRBD1|TRBV18
CASSTAGTGNQPQHF
TGTGCCAGCTCCACAGCCGGGACAGGGAATCAGCCCCAGCATTTT
>.|TRBJ2-1|18|TRBD2|TRBV2
CASSEALTSGGRYNEQFF
TGTGCCAGCAGTGAAGCACTCACGAGCGGGGGCCGCTACAATGAGCAGTTCTTC
>few|TRBJ1-1|15|TRBD1|TRBV7-9
CASSPLGQGGPEAFF
TGTGCCAGCAGCCCTCTGGGACAGGGGGGTCCTGAAGCTTTCTTT
>.|TRBJ2-3|19|TRBD2|TRBV18
CASSPPVAGGRPSTDTQYF
TGTGCCAGCTCACCACCGGTAGCGGGGGGTAGACCTAGCACAGATACGCAGTATTTT
>once|TRBJ2-1|15|TRBD2|TRBV6-2/TRBV6-3
CASSLGLAGYNEQFF
TGTGCCAGCAGTTTGGGACTAGCGGGATACAATGAGCAGTTCTTC
>few|TRBJ1-2|15|.|TRBV27
CASSFYTSRESGYTF
TGTGCCAGCAGTTTTTATACTAGCAGGGAAAGTGGCTACACCTTC
>.|TRBJ1-1|13|.|TRBV27
CASSTTVNTEAFF
TGTGCCAGCAGTACGACAGTGAACACTGAAGCTTTCTTT
>.|TRBJ1-2|13|TRBD1|TRBV6-5
CASRAGTGGGYTF
TGTGCCAGCAGAGCCGGGACAGGGGGCGGCTACACCTTC
>.|TRBJ2-7|12|.|TRBV21-1
CARSQGPGEQYF
TGTGCCAGGTCACAGGGTCCGGGCGAGCAGTACTTC
>.|TRBJ2-7|17|TRBD2|TRBV7-2
CASSLAGTSGRRGEQYF
TGTGCCAGCAGCTTAGCGGGGACTAGCGGGAGAAGGGGTGAGCAGTACTTC
>.|TRBJ1-4|18|TRBD1|TRBV11-2
CASSSLRDRGGKREKLFF
TGTGCCAGCAGCTCCCTCCGGGACAGGGGAGGGAAGCGTGAAAAACTGTTTTTT
>.|TRBJ1-2|14|TRBD1|TRBV5-4
CASSSGQGPYGYTF
TGTGCCAGCAGCAGCGGACAGGGGCCCTATGGCTACACCTTC
>.|TRBJ2-5|16|TRBD2|TRBV7-9
CASSTGLQLNQETQYF
TGTGCCAGCAGCACGGGACTACAACTCAACCAAGAGACCCAGTACTTC
>once|TRBJ2-1|15|.|TRBV5-4
CASSLVGSSYNEQFF
TGTGCCAGCAGCTTGGTTGGGAGCTCCTACAATGAGCAGTTCTTC
>.|TRBJ1-1|13|.|TRBV19
CASSIRQGAEAFF
TGTGCCAGTAGTATAAGGCAGGGCGCTGAAGCTTTCTTT
>.|TRBJ1-3|16|.|TRBV18
CASSRLGQISGNTIYF
TGTGCCAGCTCACGTCTCGGACAGATTTCTGGAAACACCATATATTTT
>.|TRBJ2-3|14|.|TRBV20-1
CSASLPQLTDTQYF
TGCAGTGCTAGTTTGCCACAGCTCACAGATACGCAGTATTTT